The 16 T cell receptor beta chains given below trace back to one sample, sequenced in a study of metastatic and nonmetastatic thyroid tumors (dated by TCRdb to between 2020 and 2021). Libraries were constructed by PCR. The instrument given in TCRdb is Illumina HiSeq 4000. TCRdb reanalyzed the raw reads on its own, using fastp at Q25 for trimming and MiXCR for clone calling, and kept in-frame beta chains. Counted in this sample were some 20,000 clones; around 30% of them appeared once. The ten largest clones add up to roughly a tenth of the sample. Before undergoing thyroid surgery, none of the patients had been given any kind of treatment. Sequencing was done on a sample of tumor tissue. The receptor source for this set is a female donor with papillary thyroid cancer or a benign thyroid nodule (not recorded which). Some clones in this sample may be carry-over from other donors' samples.

Comment on this clone: A much more abundant neighbour one base away suggests this may be a read error. V and J are TRBV29-1 and TRBJ2-2, with TRBD1 as a possible D gene (5 bases). The CDR3 is 14 amino acids. Germline assignment: CDR1 SQVTM and CDR2 ANQGSEA. The V gene lost 7 bases and the J gene lost 14 bases, with 26 bases spanning the gap. This chain's CDR3 is CSGTFLTNTGDLFF. Here the CDR3 DNA reads TGCAGCGGGACATTCTTAACGAACACCGGTGATCTGTTTTTT.

This sequence joins TRBV11-2 and TRBJ2-1; D is unresolved. Trimming took off 2 bases at V and 6 bases at J, with 11 bases between the two ends. Germline CDR1 SGHAT, CDR2 FQNNGV. The CDR3 extends over 14 amino acids. This chain's CDR3 is CASSLIAGSNEQFF. CDR3 nucleotide sequence: TGTGCCAGCAGCTTAATCGCAGGCTCCAATGAGCAGTTCTTC.

V gene TRBV5-1 combines with J gene TRBJ2-7; 7 bases match TRBD2. This CDR3 has 16 residues. V was pared by 4 bases and J by 6 bases, with 16 bases of the junction left unmatched. Germline assignment: CDR1 SGHRS and CDR2 YFSETQ. CDR3 bases: TGCGCCAGCAGCAAGGAGACTAGCTCGGCCTCGGGCGAGCAGTACTTC. Translated, it gives CASSKETSSASGEQYF.

This clone has at least ten counts. The sample contains more than one DNA sequence encoding this CDR3. The V and J genes are TRBV30 and TRBJ1-2; no firm D call. The germline CDR1 and CDR2 sequences are GTSNPN and SVGIG (reference sequence). CDR3 size: 15 residues. With 4 bases removed from V and 0 bases from J, the gap between germline ends came to 15 bases. The CDR3 nucleotides read TGTGCCTGGACCTTGGGGAATCCCACTAACTATGGCTACACCTTC. Translated: CAWTLGNPTNYGYTF. The full variable domain, completed using reference TRBV30 and TRBJ1-2, is SQTIHQWPATLVQPVGSPLSLECTVEGTSNPNLYWYRQAAGRGLQLLFYSVGIGQISSEVPQNLSASRPQDRQFILSSKKLLLSDSGFYLCAWTLGNPTNYGYTFGSGTRLTVV.

In this sample, this clone is medium-sized. The chain is built from TRBV18 and TRBJ2-7, with 10 bases identical to TRBD1. With V trimmed by 5 bases and J by 2 bases, 3 bases remained unmatched. Germline V gene sequence: CDR1 KGHSH, CDR2 LQKENI. This CDR3 contains 14 residues. CDR3 sequence (DNA): TGTGCCAGCTCAGACAGGGGGCGAACCTACGAGCAGTACTTC. Translation gives CASSDRGRTYEQYF.

The V call is TRBV3-1, the J call TRBJ2-2, with TRBD1 identical over 7 bases. CDR1 LGHDT and CDR2 YNNKEL come from the germline V gene (reference sequence). The CDR3 is 14 amino acids. V gave up 8 bases and J gave up 1 base; unmatched junction bases: 4. The CDR3 DNA follows: TGTGCCAGCGGATACAGGGGGAACACCGGGGAGCTGTTTTTT. As protein: CASGYRGNTGELFF.

This clone was recorded a few times. CDR3 DNA: TGTGCCAGCAGTTTAGCGCTAGGGGGAGCGGGGAGGTATGGCTACACCTTC. This sequence encodes CASSLALGGAGRYGYTF. This chain links TRBV12-3 or TRBV12-4 with TRBJ1-2, with TRBD1 as a possible D gene (6 bases). With 0 bases removed from V and 5 bases from J, the gap between germline ends came to 19 bases. The CDR3 sequence is 17 residues long.

A single count supports this clone. The chain has TRBV3-1 and TRBJ2-7; D gene unclear. The CDR3 has 14 amino acids. Trimming pared 1 base from V and 2 bases from J, leaving 9 bases between. Germline V CDR1 and CDR2: LGHDT, YNNKEL (reference sequence). The CDR3 reads CASSQGTVAYEQYF. The CDR3 DNA reads as TGTGCCAGCAGCCAAGGAACCGTAGCCTACGAGCAGTACTTC.

This clone was observed a handful of times. Possible read error: a much larger clone is one base away. The CDR3 carries no conserved terminal phenylalanine or tryptophan, so it likely arises from a read error. This rearrangement joins TRBV24-1 to TRBJ2-2; 11 nucleotides agree with TRBD2. Germline CDR1 reads KGHDR; CDR2 reads SFDVKD. This CDR3 has 17 residues. The CDR3 is CATIDMTSGTNTGELFS. The CDR3 DNA follows: TGTGCCACCATTGATATGACTAGCGGGACGAACACCGGGGAGCTGTTTTCT.

In its sample, this clone was seen many times. The chain joins TRBV2 to TRBJ2-5; tentatively, D is TRBD2 (5 bases). The CDR3 covers 15 residues. Between the trimmed V and J ends, which lost 3 bases and 5 bases, there was a span of 16 bases. Germline lookup yields CDR1 SNHLY and CDR2 FYNNEI. The CDR3 protein is CASSDPRGGVETQYF. Written as DNA, the CDR3 is TGTGCCAGCAGTGACCCCCGCGGAGGTGTTGAGACCCAGTACTTC.

This chain connects TRBV4-1 to TRBJ2-7; 7 bases agree with TRBD1. J lost 11 bases, V lost 1 base, and 11 bases had no gene match. There are 14 residues in the CDR3. Germline V CDR1 and CDR2: MGHRA, YSYEKL. The CDR3 spells CASSQVGYTGEKYF. DNA for the CDR3: TGCGCCAGCAGCCAAGTTGGATACACAGGGGAGAAGTACTTC.

The chain links TRBV5-1 to TRBJ2-2, with a tentative D call TRBD1 (6 bases). Germline CDR1 reads SGHRS; CDR2 reads YFSETQ. V dropped 4 bases and J dropped 0 bases, with 13 bases sitting between them. The CDR3 consists of 16 residues. The DNA for the CDR3 is TGCGCCAGCAGCGCATCCGGGACACCGAACACCGGGGAGCTGTTTTTT. Residues: CASSASGTPNTGELFF.

The chain recombines TRBV24-1 with TRBJ1-2; D unresolved. Per the germline V gene, CDR1 is KGHDR and CDR2 is SFDVKD. Trimming cost V 2 bases and J 8 bases, with 20 bases left between them. CDR3 length equals 16 residues. Here the CDR3 DNA reads TGTGCCACCAGTGATTGCCACCCCGGGGAGGGCCGAGGCTACACCTTC. Amino acid sequence: CATSDCHPGEGRGYTF.

The table lists this clone with many counts. The CDR3 DNA sequence: TGTGCCAGCAGCTTAAGTGCGGGAGGAATTGCCGGGGCCAACGTCCTGACTTTC. Protein: CASSLSAGGIAGANVLTF. The chain combines TRBV7-3 with TRBJ2-6, with 8 bases aligning to TRBD2. This CDR3 comprises 18 residues. Per the germline V gene, CDR1 is SGHTA and CDR2 is FQGTGA. V shed 1 base and J 4 bases; nucleotides not matched to a gene: 9.

This clone was found once. The rearrangement uses TRBV6-2 or TRBV6-3 and TRBJ1-6, with no clear D. The CDR3 contains 19 residues. The germline CDR1 and CDR2 sequences are MNHEY and SVGEGT. V dropped 0 bases and J dropped 9 bases, with 24 bases sitting between them. The CDR3, as DNA: TGTGCCAGCAGTTACTCGATTGTTCAAGGCGGGCGGGGAGGTTCACCCCTCCACTTT. The encoded protein is CASSYSIVQGGRGGSPLHF.

V gene TRBV30 combines with J gene TRBJ1-5; TRBD1 aligns across 7 bases. Germline CDR1 and CDR2: GTSNPN and SVGIG (reference sequence). The CDR3 sequence is 12 residues long. The ends lost 3 bases at V and 6 bases at J; junction bases unmatched: 2. The DNA for the CDR3 is TGTGCCTGGAGGAGGGGGCTTCAGCCCCAGCATTTT. It is translated as CAWRRGLQPQHF.